This T cell receptor beta chain was recorded in a study of T cells in Graves' hyperthyroidism and ophthalmopathy. As for the study in general: Blood from the periphery was taken at initial diagnosis, before any treatment.

The V and J ends lost 0 bases and 0 bases respectively, with 8 bases between them. Germline V gene sequence: CDR1 LNHNV, CDR2 YYDKDF (reference sequence). The CDR3 is 15 residues long. This clonotype occurred a few times. The target antigen is unknown. Findings and caveats of the study: Blood also held most thyroid clonotypes expanded beyond 0.001.

Researchers barred patients who had uncontrolled infection, other autoimmune disease, pregnancy or lactation. Using more than 7.5 ml of fresh peripheral blood, PBMCs were prepared. Researchers amplified the TCR beta CDR3 regions from RNA transcripts. The study used the HTBI primer set for a first-round RT-PCR of the TCR CDR3. TCRdb redid the calling of the multiplex PCR reads with MiXCR, one entry per CDR3 protein. Of fewer than 600,000 distinct CDR3 sequences listed, 12% to 15% are singletons. The sequenced sample was blood. The chain couples TRBV15 to TRBJ2-5; unclear D gene. The receptor's source is a woman in her forties with Graves' hyperthyroidism. The CDR3 is CATSRDWVYQETQYF. Here the CDR3 DNA reads TGTGCCACCAGCAGAGATTGGGTATACCAAGAGACCCAGTACTTC.